This T cell receptor beta chain was documented in a study of blood T cell repertoires in COVID-19. Study summary: Samples taken during acute and convalescent COVID-19 were collected in the United States, Italy and Spain. The cDNA or gDNA used as material had been derived from T cells, B-cell-depleted T cells, or PBMCs.

All enrollees were about 18 to 90 years old and from some 24 US areas. Sequenced by immunoSEQ multiplex PCR; TCRdb stores in-frame clones only, minus some. The table shows around 230,000 clones, with about nine tenths occurring only once. The material sequenced was PBMCs or T cells enriched from blood (not recorded which). This TCR was sampled from a man between 18 and 35 years old with acute COVID-19.

The CDR3 coding sequence is TGTGCCAGCAGTTTTTCCGACAGGCCCACTGAAGCTTTCTTT. It encodes CASSFSDRPTEAFF. This chain joins TRBV28 and TRBJ1-1, with D perhaps matching TRBD1 (6 bases). Germline CDR1 is MDHEN and CDR2 is SYDVKM. This CDR3 contains 14 residues. Trimming removed 3 bases from V and 4 bases from J, with 12 bases in between. Full variable domain (remainder filled in from reference TRBV28 and TRBJ1-1): DVKVTQSSRYLVKRTGEKVFLECVQDMDHENMFWYRQDPGLGLRLIYFSYDVKMKEKGDIPEGYSVSREKKERFSLILESASTNQTSMYLCASSFSDRPTEAFFGQGTRLTVV.